The T cell receptor beta chain under discussion was sequenced for a study of cytomegalovirus exposure and HLA in healthy donors. Across the whole study: An early release of data contained roughly 90 million unique TCRs, which came from HLA-typed donors.

With respect to this clone: Its antigen is unknown.

Healthy donors of bone marrow made up the group. Trimming removed 7 bases from V and 2 bases from J; junction bases left unmatched: 4. Germline assignment: CDR1 SNHLY and CDR2 FYNNEI. The length of the CDR3 is 14 residues. PCR primers comprised 60 Vbeta and 13 Jbeta primers. Sequencing used immunoSEQ multiplex PCR; TCRdb keeps in-frame clones, though not all of them. The sample consists of around 180,000 clones, about 80% of them appearing once. Whole-study results and caveats: In an earlier analysis, most TCR beta V segments were productive about 87% or about 30% of the time. CMV antigen specificity of a few CMV-associated chains was confirmed in vitro.

The material sequenced was PBMCs. The genes are TRBV2 and TRBJ1-5, with 8 bases matching TRBD1. The TCR originated in a man younger than 40 in good health and CMV-seropositive. The CDR3 DNA follows: TGTGCCAGCATGGCGGACAGGGGCAATCAGCCCCAGCATTTT. Protein: CASMADRGNQPQHF.